The 22 T cell receptor beta chains reported below all come from one sample, sequenced in a study of technical replicates of blood from a handful of donors. TCRdb's copy holds only in-frame clones and misses some; the assay was immunoSEQ multiplex PCR. The sample lists approximately 52,000 clones; approximately 86% were seen once. The sample taken for sequencing was PBMCs. The receptors were gathered from a human donor in good health. Some clones in this sample may be carry-over from other donors' samples.

The V gene is TRBV7-9, the J gene TRBJ1-1, with D hard to call. This CDR3 has 13 residues. The V end was cut by 0 bases, the J end by 5 bases, with 7 bases between. Germline V lookup: CDR1 SEHNR, CDR2 FQNEAQ (reference sequence). The CDR3 protein is CASSLAERTEAFF. CDR3 coding DNA: TGTGCCAGCAGCTTAGCAGAGCGGACTGAAGCTTTCTTT.

This clone appeared once. V is TRBV5-5 and J is TRBJ1-6; no definite D call. Trimming stripped 0 bases from V and 9 bases from J, with 13 bases between. From germline, CDR1 is SGHKS and CDR2 YYEKEE (reference sequence). The CDR3 has 15 amino acids. The CDR3 bases are TGTGCCAGCAGCTTGGCCCCACAGTACGCTTCACCCCTCCACTTT. It yields the protein CASSLAPQYASPLHF.

The CDR3 protein is CSAPLGQVPTF. The CDR3 nucleotides are TGCAGTGCTCCACTGGGACAGGTCCCGACCTTC. J is TRBJ1-2 and V is TRBV20-1, with TRBD1 matching over 8 bases. CDR1 DFQATT and CDR2 SNEGSKA come from the germline V gene (reference sequence). V lost 5 bases to trimming and J lost 14 bases; unmatched junction nucleotides: 10. This CDR3 spans 11 amino acids.

The rearrangement links TRBV5-1 to TRBJ1-4; 8 bases are a match to TRBD1. The germline V gene has CDR1 SGHRS and CDR2 YFSETQ. The CDR3 runs to 16 residues. The ends lost 5 bases at V and 2 bases at J; junction bases unmatched: 8. In DNA form, the CDR3 reads TGCGCCAGCAGACGGACAGGGACTTCCACTAATGAAAAACTGTTTTTT. This translates into CASRRTGTSTNEKLFF.

The V and J genes are TRBV5-4 and TRBJ2-7; the D gene is possibly TRBD2 (6 bases). Germline V gene sequence: CDR1 SGHNT, CDR2 YYREEE (reference sequence). V shed 0 bases and J shed 0 bases, with 10 bases lying between them. This CDR3 is built from 15 residues. This CDR3 reads CASSLEVGSSYEQYF. Here the CDR3 DNA reads TGTGCCAGCAGCTTGGAAGTCGGGAGCTCCTACGAGCAGTACTTC.

The chain uses TRBV7-2 and TRBJ2-1, with 9 bases that match TRBD2. The CDR3 totals 18 residues. Germline CDR1 SGHTA, CDR2 FQGNSA. With V trimmed by 1 base and J by 6 bases, 13 bases remained unmatched. In nucleotides, the CDR3 is TGTGCCAGCAGCTTAGAGGCTAGCGGGGTCTGGAGGGGCAATGAGCAGTTCTTC. Its protein is CASSLEASGVWRGNEQFF.

This clone was seen a few times. The chain couples TRBV5-3 to TRBJ1-2, with TRBD1 matching 10 bases. TRBV5-3 is recorded as an ORF, its role being uncertain. V lost 3 bases and J lost 4; bases outside the gene matches: 6. The CDR3 contains 15 residues. CDR3 coding DNA: TGTGCCAGAAGCTACGGGACAGGGGTGGGCTATGGCTACACCTTC. Protein sequence: CARSYGTGVGYGYTF.

The chain has TRBV7-2 and TRBJ1-6; tentative D call: TRBD1 (5 bases). Trimming shortened V by 8 bases and J by 9 bases, and 14 bases separated the two germline ends. CDR1 and CDR2 (germline): SGHTA, FQGNSA. CDR3 length equals 13 residues. The CDR3 bases are TGTGCCAGCGGGGCGCGATCGGGTTCACCCCTCCACTTT. Its translation is CASGARSGSPLHF.

This chain connects TRBV19 to TRBJ1-1; 9 bases match TRBD1. Trimming at V came to 8 bases and at J to 6 bases, leaving 13 bases not matched to a gene. This CDR3 is built from 15 residues. CDR1 and CDR2 (germline): LNHDA, SQIVND (reference sequence). This CDR3 is CASGETGTGSPEAFF. CDR3 sequence (DNA): TGTGCCAGTGGAGAAACCGGGACAGGGAGTCCTGAAGCTTTCTTT.

The genes are TRBV5-1 and TRBJ2-7, with a tentative D call TRBD1 (5 bases). Germline CDR1 is SGHRS and CDR2 is YFSETQ. CDR3 length equals 13 residues. With 5 bases removed from V and 1 base from J, the gap between germline ends came to 10 bases. CDR3 residues: CASRIDSSYEQYF. DNA for the CDR3: TGCGCCAGCAGGATTGACAGTTCCTACGAGCAGTACTTC. The whole variable domain, remainder taken from reference TRBV5-1 and TRBJ2-7, is KAGVTQTPRYLIKTRGQQVTLSCSPISGHRSVSWYQQTPGQGLQFLFEYFSETQRNKGNFPGRFSGRQFSNSRSEMNVSTLELGDSALYLCASRIDSSYEQYFGPGTRLTVT.

This clone has just one count. The DNA for the CDR3 is TGTGCCAGCAGCCCCGGTGGCAGGGGAGAGACCCAGTACTTC. Protein product: CASSPGGRGETQYF. The chain uses TRBV7-2 and TRBJ2-5; maybe TRBD1 (6 bases). This CDR3 comprises 14 residues. The germline V gene encodes CDR1 SGHTA and CDR2 FQGNSA. V was shortened by 5 bases and J by 4 bases, with 14 bases between the two germline ends.

This rearrangement joins TRBV25-1 to TRBJ1-2; possibly TRBD1 for D (6 bases). Germline values: CDR1 MGHDK, CDR2 SYGVNS. This CDR3 region has 14 residues. Trimming shortened V by 6 bases and J by 7 bases, and 18 bases separated the two germline ends. The CDR3 region is CASSASDRPSGYTF. As DNA, the CDR3 is TGTGCCAGCAGCGCCTCCGACAGGCCGAGTGGCTACACCTTC.

The genes are TRBV11-2 and TRBJ2-2; 12 nucleotides match TRBD2. Unmatched junction bases numbered 17, after V lost 5 bases and J lost 7 bases. The V gene's germline CDR1 is SGHAT and CDR2 FQNNGV. The CDR3 has 19 amino acids. CDR3: CASSQLLWASGRAFGELFF. The DNA of the CDR3 is TGTGCCAGCAGCCAACTGTTGTGGGCTAGCGGGAGGGCCTTCGGGGAGCTGTTTTTT. Full variable domain (remainder filled in from reference TRBV11-2 and TRBJ2-2): EAGVAQSPRYKIIEKRQSVAFWCNPISGHATLYWYQQILGQGPKLLIQFQNNGVVDDSQLPKDRFSAERLKGVDSTLKIQPAKLEDSAVYLCASSQLLWASGRAFGELFFGEGSRLTVL.

The chain links TRBV7-2 to TRBJ1-5, with 8 bases identical to TRBD1. In germline, CDR1 is SGHTA, CDR2 FQGNSA. The CDR3 sequence is 15 residues long. The V and J ends lost 2 bases and 4 bases, in that order; junction bases with no gene match: 4. The CDR3 sequence is CASSLMGQVNQPQHF. The CDR3 DNA follows: TGTGCCAGCAGCTTAATGGGACAGGTTAATCAGCCCCAGCATTTT.

This clone has a single count. J is TRBJ2-7 and V is TRBV7-2; D is possibly TRBD1 (6 bases). There are 14 residues in the CDR3. Trimming stripped 5 bases from V and 2 bases from J, with 13 bases between. Germline V gives CDR1 SGHTA, CDR2 FQGNSA. The CDR3 loop is CASSARTDTYEQYF. The CDR3 DNA reads TGTGCCAGCAGCGCCCGGACAGATACCTACGAGCAGTACTTC.

The gene calls are TRBV7-6 and TRBJ2-1; 8 nucleotides align to TRBD2. CDR3 length equals 16 residues. Germline assignment: CDR1 SGHVS and CDR2 FNYEAQ. J lost 1 base, V lost 5 bases, and 7 bases had no gene match. DNA for the CDR3: TGTGCCAGCAGCCCTAGCGGGCGAGGGTCCTACAATGAGCAGTTCTTC. This translates into CASSPSGRGSYNEQFF.

This sequence joins TRBV6-6 and TRBJ1-1, with D uncertain. Germline-derived CDR1 and CDR2 are MNHNY and SVGAGI (reference sequence). This CDR3 spans 14 amino acids. Trimming left V 3 bases short and J 5 bases short, with 13 bases between. The CDR3 loop is CASSYFREWTEAFF. CDR3 DNA sequence: TGTGCCAGCAGTTATTTTCGCGAATGGACTGAAGCTTTCTTT.

The gene calls are TRBV7-3 and TRBJ2-3, with TRBD2 as a possible D gene (5 bases). V lost 0 bases and J lost 6, with 13 bases in between. Germline CDR1 is SGHTA and CDR2 is FQGTGA. This CDR3 contains 15 residues. The CDR3 loop is CASSLTGDRTDTQYF. For the CDR3, the DNA is TGTGCCAGCAGCTTAACCGGGGATAGGACGGATACGCAGTATTTT.

This clone was seen only once. V gene TRBV6-5 combines with J gene TRBJ1-3, with 7 nucleotides matching TRBD1. CDR1 MNHEY and CDR2 SVGAGI come from the germline V gene. CDR3 size: 15 residues. V shed 6 bases and J 6 bases; nucleotides not matched to a gene: 11. The CDR3 region has the DNA TGTGCCAGCAGACCTCCGGGACAGACGGTAAACACCATATATTTT. Its translation is CASRPPGQTVNTIYF.

The rearrangement links TRBV6-1 to TRBJ1-6; TRBD1 matches 8 bases. This CDR3 region has 15 residues. Looked up from germline, CDR1 is MNHNS and CDR2 is SASEGT. Trimming at V came to 2 bases and at J to 9 bases, leaving 6 bases not matched to a gene. The CDR3 nucleotides read TGTGCCAGCAGTGAACGGGACAGGATAATTTCACCCCTCCACTTT. It encodes CASSERDRIISPLHF.

This clone was counted once. V and J are TRBV15 and TRBJ2-4; D possibly corresponds to TRBD1 (5 bases). CDR1 is LNHNV and CDR2 is YYDKDF in the germline V gene (reference sequence). The CDR3 extends over 17 amino acids. Trimming pared 5 bases from V and 1 base from J, leaving 18 bases between. CDR3 loop: CATSARQKPLAKNIQYF. Here the CDR3 DNA reads TGTGCCACCAGCGCCAGACAGAAACCATTGGCCAAAAACATTCAGTACTTC.

The chain recombines TRBV5-1 with TRBJ2-4, with D hard to call. V was trimmed by 4 bases and J by 0 bases, leaving 5 bases between them. This CDR3 region has 13 residues. Germline V gives CDR1 SGHRS, CDR2 YFSETQ. The CDR3 DNA follows: TGCGCCAGCAGCCCCTTAGCCAAAAACATTCAGTACTTC. Protein: CASSPLAKNIQYF.